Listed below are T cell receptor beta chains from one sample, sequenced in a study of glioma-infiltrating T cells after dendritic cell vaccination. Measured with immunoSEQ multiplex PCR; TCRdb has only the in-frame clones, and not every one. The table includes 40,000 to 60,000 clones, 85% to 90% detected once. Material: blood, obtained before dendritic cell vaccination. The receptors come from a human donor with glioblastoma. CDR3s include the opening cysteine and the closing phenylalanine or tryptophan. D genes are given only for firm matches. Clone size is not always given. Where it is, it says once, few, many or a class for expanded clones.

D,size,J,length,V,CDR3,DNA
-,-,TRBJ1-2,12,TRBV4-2,CASSQDYVGYTF,TGTGCCAGCAGCCAAGATTATGTTGGCTACACCTTC
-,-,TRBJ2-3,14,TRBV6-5,CASSPGQYTDTQYF,TGTGCCAGCAGTCCAGGACAGTACACAGATACGCAGTATTTT
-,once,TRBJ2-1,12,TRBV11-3,CASAAQSDEQFF,TGTGCCAGCGCCGCACAGTCCGATGAGCAGTTCTTC
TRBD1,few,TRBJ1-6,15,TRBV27,CASTSDRAYNSPLHF,TGTGCCAGCACCTCGGACAGGGCCTATAATTCACCCCTCCACTTT
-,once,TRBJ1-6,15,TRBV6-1,CASSEANSYNSPLHF,TGTGCCAGCAGTGAAGCTAATTCCTATAATTCACCCCTCCACTTT
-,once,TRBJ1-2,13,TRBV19,CASSIAVEYGYTF,TGTGCCAGTAGTATAGCGGTGGAGTATGGCTACACCTTC
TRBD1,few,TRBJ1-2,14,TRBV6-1,CASPQGGKNYGYTF,TGTGCCAGTCCACAGGGGGGTAAGAACTATGGCTACACCTTC
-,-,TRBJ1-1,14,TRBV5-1,CASSWEQGVAEAFF,TGCGCCAGCAGCTGGGAACAGGGAGTCGCTGAAGCTTTCTTT
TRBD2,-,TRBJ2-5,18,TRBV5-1,CASSTGLAGGPEGETQYF,TGCGCCAGCAGCACGGGACTAGCGGGGGGGCCAGAAGGAGAGACCCAGTACTTC
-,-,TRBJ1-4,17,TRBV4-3,CASSQDNIFVLGEKLFF,TGCGCCAGCAGCCAAGATAATATATTTGTTCTCGGTGAAAAACTGTTTTTT
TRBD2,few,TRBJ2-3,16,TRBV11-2,CASSLGARGAEDTQYF,TGTGCCAGCAGCTTAGGGGCGCGGGGGGCGGAGGATACGCAGTATTTT
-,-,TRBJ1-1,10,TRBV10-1,CASSIGEAFF,TGCGCCAGCAGTATTGGCGAAGCTTTCTTT
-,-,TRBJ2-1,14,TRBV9,CASSGGQTYNEQFF,TGTGCCAGCAGCGGAGGACAGACCTACAATGAGCAGTTCTTC
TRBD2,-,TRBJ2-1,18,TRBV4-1,CASSQRALAGLTYNEQFF,TGCGCCAGCAGCCAAAGAGCACTAGCGGGGCTAACCTACAATGAGCAGTTCTTC
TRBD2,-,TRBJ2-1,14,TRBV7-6,CASRAGTSGNEQFF,TGTGCCAGCAGGGCCGGGACTAGCGGGAATGAGCAGTTCTTC
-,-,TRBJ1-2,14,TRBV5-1,CASSLDIPSYGYTF,TGCGCCAGCAGCTTGGACATCCCGTCCTATGGCTACACCTTC
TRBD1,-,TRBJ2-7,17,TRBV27,CASSLGAPRQGAYEQYF,TGTGCCAGCAGTTTAGGTGCCCCGAGACAGGGAGCCTACGAGCAGTACTTC
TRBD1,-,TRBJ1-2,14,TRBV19,CASSSGGAGYGYTF,TGTGCCAGTAGCTCAGGGGGAGCCGGCTATGGCTACACCTTC
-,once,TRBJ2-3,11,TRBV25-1,CATTPGDTQYF,TGTGCCACCACCCCCGGGGATACGCAGTATTTT
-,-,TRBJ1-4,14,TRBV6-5,CASNLEGRPEKLFF,TGTGCCAGTAATCTAGAGGGTCGGCCTGAAAAACTGTTTTTT
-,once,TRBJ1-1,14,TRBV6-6,CASSYSSGGTEAFF,TGTGCCAGCAGTTACTCGTCAGGAGGGACTGAAGCTTTCTTT
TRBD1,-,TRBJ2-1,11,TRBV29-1,CSVEGTGAQFF,TGCAGCGTTGAAGGAACAGGGGCCCAGTTCTTC